This is a list of T cell receptor beta chains from one sample in a study of response to subunit inactivated influenza vaccine. TCRdb ran MiXCR on the RT-PCR reads and lists one entry per CDR3 protein. The data hold about 700,000 distinct CDR3 sequences, with around 14% observed a single time. The material was PBMCs from blood, obtained 14 to 15 days before vaccination. The receptors were gathered from a man aged 50 to 59 who received an inactivated influenza vaccine. Both conserved end residues are part of each CDR3. A D gene is named only where the DNA matches it firmly. The size field is filled for only some rows; it gives once, few, many or a size class.

>.|TRBV20-1|few|TRBJ2-3
TGCAGTGCCATAAGGCCGGGGAACACAGATACGCAGTATTTT
CSAIRPGNTDTQYF
>.|TRBV5-1|few|TRBJ2-1
TGCGCCAGCAGCGTCGCCGCCGGGACGGTCACCTACAATGAGCAGTTCTTC
CASSVAAGTVTYNEQFF
>.|TRBV3-1|.|TRBJ2-4
TGTGCCAGCAGAGCGCCGGATCTAGCCAAAAACATTCAGTACTTC
CASRAPDLAKNIQYF
>.|TRBV5-1|.|TRBJ2-7
TGCGCCAGCAGTCCCACAGACAGCTGGGGAAAGTACTTC
CASSPTDSWGKYF
>.|TRBV6-1|.|TRBJ1-1
TGTGCTACCTTGTCCTTGAGTAGGGGTGAAGCTTTCTTT
CATLSLSRGEAFF
>.|TRBV4-1|few|TRBJ2-3
TGCGCCAGCAGCGAAACAGGCGTCGCCTCAGATACGCAGTATTTT
CASSETGVASDTQYF
>TRBD1|TRBV6-1|few|TRBJ2-7
TGTGCCAGCAGCTGGACAGGGGATGAAGACGAGCAGTACTTC
CASSWTGDEDEQYF
>.|TRBV24-1|many|TRBJ2-5
TGTGCCACCAGAGACAGCAAAGAGACCCAGTACTTC
CATRDSKETQYF
>TRBD1|TRBV10-1|.|TRBJ2-3
TGCGCCAGCAGTCCCGCGACAGGGGTAGGCACAGATACGCAGTATTTT
CASSPATGVGTDTQYF
>TRBD2|TRBV7-9|.|TRBJ2-1
TGTGCCAGCAGCTCGGGATGGCGGGGGTTCTACAATGAGCAGTTCTTC
CASSSGWRGFYNEQFF
>TRBD2|TRBV5-1|.|TRBJ2-7
TGCGCCAGCAGCCCTAGCGGGGCATCCTACGAGCAGTACTTC
CASSPSGASYEQYF
>TRBD1|TRBV4-3|.|TRBJ2-2
TGCGCCAGCAGCCCTAACCGGGTCACGCCAGGGGGCTTTAGCACCGGGGAGCTGTTTTTT
CASSPNRVTPGGFSTGELFF
>.|TRBV20-1|many|TRBJ2-5
TGCAGTGCCACCCAGGGCCTAGGGACCCAGTACTTC
CSATQGLGTQYF
>.|TRBV28|.|TRBJ2-7
TGTGCCAGCAGTTTATGGTCCCGGCAAACACTGTCCTACGAGCAGTACTTC
CASSLWSRQTLSYEQYF
>.|TRBV25-1|few|TRBJ1-3
TGTGCCAGCAGTGACGGCAGTTGGGAATTAAACACCATATATTTT
CASSDGSWELNTIYF
>.|TRBV7-8|few|TRBJ1-6
TGTGCCAGCAGCCCCCCAGGGGACACACATAATTCACCCCTCCACTTT
CASSPPGDTHNSPLHF
>TRBD2|TRBV7-2|few|TRBJ2-5
TGTGCCAGCAGCGCAGCGGGGGCGGGGGCCCAAGAGACCCAGTACTTC
CASSAAGAGAQETQYF
>TRBD2|TRBV4-2|few|TRBJ2-1
TGTGCCAGCAGGTCACTAGCGGGAGGGCTCAATGAGCAGTTCTTC
CASRSLAGGLNEQFF
>.|TRBV30|many|TRBJ2-1
TGTGCCTGGAGTGTTTTGGACGCTGGACGGGTCTTC
CAWSVLDAGRVF
>.|TRBV4-2|few|TRBJ2-3
TGTGCCAGCAGCCCCTTAGGGACACTCCAAGAAATAGATACGCAGTATTTT
CASSPLGTLQEIDTQYF
>.|TRBV7-8|.|TRBJ2-6
TGTGCCAGCAGCTTATTAGCCGGTAGTGGGCTCTCTGGGGCCAACGTCCTGACTTTC
CASSLLAGSGLSGANVLTF
>TRBD1|TRBV20-1|.|TRBJ2-5
TGCAGTGCTATAAATAGGGGGCATCTGGAGACCCAGTACTTC
CSAINRGHLETQYF
>TRBD2|TRBV13|.|TRBJ2-3
TGTGCCCGCAGTTTAGCGGTCCCGGGACTAGCGGGGAAGGGAGATACGCAGTATTTT
CARSLAVPGLAGKGDTQYF
>.|TRBV5-8|.|TRBJ2-3
TGTGCCAGCGGCGCCAGGCTTCTACCTAGCACAGATACGCAGTATTTT
CASGARLLPSTDTQYF
>.|TRBV19|.|TRBJ1-2
TGTGCCAGTGTCTCGTTCGGGTCTAACTATGGCTACACCTTC
CASVSFGSNYGYTF
>TRBD1|TRBV11-2|many|TRBJ2-5
TGTGCCAGCAGCTTAGTAGGGGGTTTTTTGGGACAGGGGGTTGGAACCCAGTACTTC
CASSLVGGFLGQGVGTQYF
>TRBD1|TRBV20-1|.|TRBJ1-6
TGCAGTGCTCGAACAGGGGGCGTTAATTCACCCCTCCACTTT
CSARTGGVNSPLHF
>TRBD1|TRBV6-1|few|TRBJ2-3
TGTGCCAGCAGACCCCGGGACAGGGGGCATAAGGGAGATACGCAGTATTTT
CASRPRDRGHKGDTQYF
>TRBD1|TRBV3-1|.|TRBJ1-2
TGTGCCAGCAGCCAGGGAGGACAGGGGGGATATGGCTACACCTTC
CASSQGGQGGYGYTF
>.|TRBV10-3|many|TRBJ1-6
TGTGCCATCAGTGAGTCCTATTCACCCCTCCACTTT
CAISESYSPLHF
>.|TRBV15|few|TRBJ1-2
TGTGCCACCAGCCGCGATACAGGGCATGAGGGCTACACCTTC
CATSRDTGHEGYTF
>TRBD1|TRBV15|.|TRBJ1-3
TGTGCCACCAGCCGCAGGACAGGGAAGCTAAACACCATATATTTT
CATSRRTGKLNTIYF
>.|TRBV4-3|.|TRBJ1-1
TGCGCCAGCAGCCAAGGGTACGACACTGAAGCTTTCTTT
CASSQGYDTEAFF
>.|TRBV20-1|.|TRBJ2-7
TGCAGTGCTAGAGAGGAATGGGGAAGCTCCTACGAGCAGTACTTC
CSAREEWGSSYEQYF
>TRBD2|TRBV5-6|few|TRBJ2-2
TGTGCCAGCAGCTGGGGACTAGCGGTAAACACCGGGGAGCTGTTTTTT
CASSWGLAVNTGELFF
>.|TRBV20-1|.|TRBJ1-6
TGCAGTGCTAGAGATCTTAGGGGTGACTCACCCCTCCACTTT
CSARDLRGDSPLHF
>.|TRBV5-5|few|TRBJ2-2
TGTGCCAGCAGCTTGGCGACTAGTCCCACCGGGGAGCTGTTTTTT
CASSLATSPTGELFF
>TRBD1|TRBV27|few|TRBJ1-1
TGTGCCAGCAGTTTGTCGGGACAGATAATGAACACTGAAGCTTTCTTT
CASSLSGQIMNTEAFF
>.|TRBV6-2/TRBV6-3|.|TRBJ2-3
TGTGCCAGCAGTCCCCTGGGGGGGGCCTACACAGATACGCAGTATTTT
CASSPLGGAYTDTQYF
>.|TRBV20-1|few|TRBJ2-7
TGCAGTGCTAGAGAACGAATTTACGAGCAGTACTTC
CSARERIYEQYF
>.|TRBV4-2|.|TRBJ1-1
TGTGCCAGCAGCCAAGATGGGGCAGGGACGGCTTTCTTT
CASSQDGAGTAFF
>.|TRBV4-2|.|TRBJ2-2
TGTGCCAGCAGCCAAGACGGCAAGACCGGGGAGCTGTTTTTT
CASSQDGKTGELFF
>.|TRBV5-2|few|TRBJ2-1
TGTGCCAGCAGTTACTCCGGGACGAATAGGAACAATGAGCAGTTCTTC
CASSYSGTNRNNEQFF
>.|TRBV7-8|few|TRBJ1-5
TGTGCCAGCAGTAGGCGGGGATTCAATCAGCCCCAGCATTTT
CASSRRGFNQPQHF